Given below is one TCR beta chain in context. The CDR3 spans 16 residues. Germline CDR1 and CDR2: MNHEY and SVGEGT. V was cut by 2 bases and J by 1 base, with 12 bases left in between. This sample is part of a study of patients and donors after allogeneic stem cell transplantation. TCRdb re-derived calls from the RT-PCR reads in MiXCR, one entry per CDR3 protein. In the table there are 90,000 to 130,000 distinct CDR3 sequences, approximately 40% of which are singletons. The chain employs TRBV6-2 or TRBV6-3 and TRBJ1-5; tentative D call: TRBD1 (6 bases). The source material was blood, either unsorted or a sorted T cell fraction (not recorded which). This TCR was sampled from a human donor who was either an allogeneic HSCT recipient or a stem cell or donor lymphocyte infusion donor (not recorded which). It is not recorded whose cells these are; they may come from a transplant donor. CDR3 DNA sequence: TGTGCCAGCAGTTACAGGGGGGGGCAGAGCAATCAGCCCCAGCATTTT. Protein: CASSYRGGQSNQPQHF.